Sequencing of this TCR beta chain was carried out in a study of siplizumab effects on memory and regulatory T cells. Details on this clone: Antigen: not known.

Sequencing was performed with immunoSEQ multiplex PCR; in TCRdb, only in-frame clones are kept and a portion is missing. This table has 87,000 or so clones, around 89% appearing once. Study outcomes and limitations: Naive T cells, seemingly more diverse than memory cells, seemed major alloresponse contributors.

The receptor was derived from a human donor in good health. Material for sequencing was CD4+ T cells sorted from blood.

The CDR3 protein is CASSGTGTSYEQYF. In DNA, the CDR3 is TGTGCCAGCAGCGGGACAGGGACCTCCTACGAGCAGTACTTC. The chain uses TRBV4-2 and TRBJ2-7; 9 nucleotides line up with TRBD1. V shed 5 bases, J shed 0 bases, and the junction held 2 bases outside the gene matches. Germline-derived CDR1 and CDR2 are LGHNA and YNFKEQ. The CDR3 length is 14 residues.